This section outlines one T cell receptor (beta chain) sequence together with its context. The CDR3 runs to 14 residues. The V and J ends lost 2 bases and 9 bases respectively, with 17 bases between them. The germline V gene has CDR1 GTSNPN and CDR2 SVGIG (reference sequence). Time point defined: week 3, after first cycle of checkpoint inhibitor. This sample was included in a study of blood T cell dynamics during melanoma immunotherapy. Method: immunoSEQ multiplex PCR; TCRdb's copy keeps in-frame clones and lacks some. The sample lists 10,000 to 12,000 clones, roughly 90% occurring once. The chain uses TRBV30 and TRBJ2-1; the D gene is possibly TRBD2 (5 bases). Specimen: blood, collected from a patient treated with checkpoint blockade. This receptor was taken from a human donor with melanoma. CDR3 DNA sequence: TGTGCCTGGAGTATTGGACTGCCATTAAGTGAGCAGTTCTTC. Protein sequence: CAWSIGLPLSEQFF.